This TCR beta chain was documented in a study of Graves' ophthalmopathy and Graves' hyperthyroidism. The CDR3 consists of 15 residues. J lost 2 bases, V lost 5 bases, and 6 bases had no gene match. Broader study findings: Thyroid clonotypes that were expanded above 0.001 frequency mostly also appeared in blood.

Orbital computed tomography, thyroid ultrasound, TRAb, serum thyroxine and clinical symptoms formed the basis of diagnosis. As the template, RNA transcripts were used to amplify TCR beta CDR3 regions. Amplification began with first-round RT-PCR using HTBI primers, then second-round multiplex PCR was performed. Via MiXCR, TCRdb re-called the multiplex PCR reads, giving one row per CDR3 protein. The table lists 500,000 to 800,000 distinct CDR3 sequences, just over 40% of them singletons. This clonotype has at least ten counts. Its antigen remains unknown. J is TRBJ2-7 and V is TRBV12-3 or TRBV12-4, with TRBD1 matching 10 bases. This sequence was found in an adult man with Graves' ophthalmopathy. The source material was peripheral blood. The CDR3 reads CASSTTGGPTYEQYF. As DNA, the CDR3 is TGTGCCAGCAGTACGACAGGGGGCCCGACCTACGAGCAGTACTTC.